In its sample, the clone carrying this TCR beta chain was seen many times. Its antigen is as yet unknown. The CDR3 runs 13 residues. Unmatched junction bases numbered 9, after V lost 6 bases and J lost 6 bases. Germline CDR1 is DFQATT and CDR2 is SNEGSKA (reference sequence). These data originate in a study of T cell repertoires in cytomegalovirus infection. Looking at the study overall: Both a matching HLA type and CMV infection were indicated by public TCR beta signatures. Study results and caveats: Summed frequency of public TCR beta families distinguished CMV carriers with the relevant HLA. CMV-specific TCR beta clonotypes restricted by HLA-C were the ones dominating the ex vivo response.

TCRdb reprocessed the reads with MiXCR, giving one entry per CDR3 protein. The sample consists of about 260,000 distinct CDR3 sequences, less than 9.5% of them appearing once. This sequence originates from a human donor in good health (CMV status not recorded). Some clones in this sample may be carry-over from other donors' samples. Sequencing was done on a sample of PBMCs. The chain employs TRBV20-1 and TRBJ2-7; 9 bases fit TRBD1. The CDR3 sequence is CSAKQGARFEQYF. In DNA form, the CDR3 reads TGCAGTGCGAAACAGGGGGCCCGTTTCGAGCAGTACTTC.